Detailed here is one TCR beta chain. The sample belongs to a study of CD8+CD57+ T cells in acquired aplastic anemia. Genomic DNA was employed as the template in profiling TCR beta VDJ and CDR3. TCRdb processed the reads anew with MiXCR; each CDR3 protein has one entry. Of 33,000 or so distinct CDR3 sequences listed, roughly 77% are singletons. The TCR sequence derives from a human donor in good health, serving as a control. The sample comprised sorted CD4+, CD8+, or CD8+CD57+ T cells (not recorded which) from PBMCs.

The CDR3 DNA reads as TGCAGCGGAACGACAGATACGCAGTATTTT. Protein: CSGTTDTQYF. The chain recombines TRBV29-1 with TRBJ2-3, with D uncertain. This CDR3 has 10 residues. CDR1 and CDR2 from the germline V gene are SQVTM and ANQGSEA. The V gene lost 7 bases and the J gene lost 3 bases, with 5 bases spanning the gap.